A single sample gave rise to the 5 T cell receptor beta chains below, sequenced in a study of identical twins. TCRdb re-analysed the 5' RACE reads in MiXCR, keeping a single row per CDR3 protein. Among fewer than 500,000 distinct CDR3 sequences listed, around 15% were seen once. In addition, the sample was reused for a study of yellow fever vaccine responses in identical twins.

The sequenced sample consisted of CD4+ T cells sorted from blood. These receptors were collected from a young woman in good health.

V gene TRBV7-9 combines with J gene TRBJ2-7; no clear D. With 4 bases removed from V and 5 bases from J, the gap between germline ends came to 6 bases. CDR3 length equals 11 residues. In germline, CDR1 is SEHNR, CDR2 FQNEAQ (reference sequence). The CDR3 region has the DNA TGTGCCAGCAGCTCTACCCACGAGCAGTACTTC. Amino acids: CASSSTHEQYF.

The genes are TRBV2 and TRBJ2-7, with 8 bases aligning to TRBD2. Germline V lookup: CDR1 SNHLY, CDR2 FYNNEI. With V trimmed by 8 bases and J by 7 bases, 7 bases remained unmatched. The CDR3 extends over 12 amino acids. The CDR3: CASALAAIEQYF. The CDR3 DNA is TGTGCCAGCGCACTAGCGGCGATAGAGCAGTACTTC.

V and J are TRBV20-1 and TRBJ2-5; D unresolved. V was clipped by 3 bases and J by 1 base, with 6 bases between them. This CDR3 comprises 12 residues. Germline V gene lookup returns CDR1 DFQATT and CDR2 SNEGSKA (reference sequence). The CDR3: CSASSGQETQYF. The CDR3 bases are TGCAGTGCTAGCAGTGGCCAAGAGACCCAGTACTTC.

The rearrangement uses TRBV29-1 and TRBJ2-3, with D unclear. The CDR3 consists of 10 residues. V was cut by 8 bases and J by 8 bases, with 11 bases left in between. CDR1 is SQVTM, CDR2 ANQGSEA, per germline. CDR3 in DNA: TGCAGCTTCCTGGGCGCTACGCAGTATTTT. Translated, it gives CSFLGATQYF.

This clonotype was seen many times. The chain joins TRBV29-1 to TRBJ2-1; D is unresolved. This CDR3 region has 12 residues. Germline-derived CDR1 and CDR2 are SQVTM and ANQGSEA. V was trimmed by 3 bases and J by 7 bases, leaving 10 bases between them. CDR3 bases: TGCAGCGTTGATGCACAGAGGAATGAGCAGTTCTTC. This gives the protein CSVDAQRNEQFF.